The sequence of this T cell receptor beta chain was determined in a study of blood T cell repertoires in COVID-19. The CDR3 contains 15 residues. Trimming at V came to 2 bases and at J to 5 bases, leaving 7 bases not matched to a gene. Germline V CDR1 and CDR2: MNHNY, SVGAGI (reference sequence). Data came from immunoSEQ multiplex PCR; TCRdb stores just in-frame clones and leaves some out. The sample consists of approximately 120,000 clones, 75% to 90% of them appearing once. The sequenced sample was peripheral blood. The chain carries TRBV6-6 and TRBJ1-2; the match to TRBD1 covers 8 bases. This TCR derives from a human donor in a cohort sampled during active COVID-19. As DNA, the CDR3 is TGTGCCAGCAGTTACCTCCAGGGGGCAGGATATGGCTACACCTTC. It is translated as CASSYLQGAGYGYTF.